A single sample is the source of the 20 T cell receptor beta chains below, sequenced in a study of T cells in localized non-small cell lung cancer. The method was immunoSEQ multiplex PCR; TCRdb's version includes in-frame clones alone and lacks a portion of them. The sample contains about 41,000 clones, around 83% of which appear only once. The source was peripheral blood, collected before any cancer treatment. These receptors originate from a woman between 18 and 49 years old with stage III lung adenocarcinoma.

The chain is built from TRBV5-1 and TRBJ1-4; unclear D gene. Trimming stripped 2 bases from V and 5 bases from J, with 13 bases between. Germline V CDR1 and CDR2: SGHRS, YFSETQ. The CDR3 is 15 residues long. The CDR3 sequence is CASSFSWQRNEKLFF. CDR3 bases: TGCGCCAGCAGCTTTTCTTGGCAGAGGAATGAAAAACTGTTTTTT. Looking up the rest from reference TRBV5-1 and TRBJ1-4 gives the full variable domain: KAGVTQTPRYLIKTRGQQVTLSCSPISGHRSVSWYQQTPGQGLQFLFEYFSETQRNKGNFPGRFSGRQFSNSRSEMNVSTLELGDSALYLCASSFSWQRNEKLFFGSGTQLSVL.

The chain combines TRBV7-9 with TRBJ1-4; 7 bases are a match to TRBD1. CDR1 and CDR2 (germline): SEHNR, FQNEAQ (reference sequence). The CDR3 runs 15 residues. With 5 bases clipped from V and 7 bases from J, the junction kept 10 bases outside the gene matches. CDR3 in DNA: TGTGCCAGCAGCCTTCCGACAGGGAGTGGTGAAAAACTGTTTTTT. It is translated as CASSLPTGSGEKLFF.

The chain joins TRBV7-3 to TRBJ2-2, with 12 bases matching TRBD2. Germline V lookup: CDR1 SGHTA, CDR2 FQGTGA. The junction had 10 bases not matched to a gene; V was cut back by 5 bases and J by 6 bases. CDR3 length equals 17 residues. CDR3 coding DNA: TGTGCCAGCAGCCCGACCCTACTAGCGGGGGGCGCCGGGGAGCTGTTTTTT. Translating it yields CASSPTLLAGGAGELFF.

The rearrangement joins TRBV19 to TRBJ1-1, with 8 nucleotides matching TRBD1. V dropped 5 bases and J dropped 10; count of bases not matched to a gene: 6. Germline CDR1 LNHDA, CDR2 SQIVND (reference sequence). The CDR3 is 12 amino acids. The CDR3 nucleotides read TGTGCCAGTAGTCCGGACAGGGAGGCAGCTTTCTTT. This gives the protein CASSPDREAAFF.

The chain employs TRBV5-1 and TRBJ2-1; unclear D gene. CDR1 is SGHRS, CDR2 YFSETQ, per germline. Deletions cut 3 bases from V and 5 bases from J, with 15 bases between. There are 15 residues in the CDR3. CDR3 sequence: CASSSYGKPHNEQFF. DNA of the CDR3: TGCGCCAGCAGCTCCTACGGAAAACCCCACAATGAGCAGTTCTTC.

This chain's CDR3 is CASSLDRGEDYGYTF. The CDR3 nucleotides read TGCGCCAGCAGCTTGGACCGGGGGGAGGACTATGGCTACACCTTC. The V and J genes are TRBV5-1 and TRBJ1-2; the D gene is possibly TRBD1 (5 bases). Trimming removed 0 bases at V and 3 bases at J, with 12 bases between. The CDR3 totals 15 residues. Germline-derived CDR1 and CDR2 are SGHRS and YFSETQ.

The chain has TRBV30 and TRBJ2-5; possible D gene TRBD2, 6 bases. Germline-derived CDR1 and CDR2 are GTSNPN and SVGIG (reference sequence). Trimming took 0 bases from V and 3 from J, leaving 8 bases between them. The length of the CDR3 is 13 residues. The CDR3 region is CAWSVLAEETQYF. In nucleotides, the CDR3 is TGTGCCTGGAGTGTACTAGCTGAAGAGACCCAGTACTTC.

V is TRBV27 and J is TRBJ2-7; D remains unclear. V lost 6 bases and J 7 bases, leaving 16 bases between the germline ends. In germline, CDR1 is MNHEY, CDR2 SMNVEV (reference sequence). The CDR3 has 13 amino acids. The CDR3 nucleotides are TGTGCCAGCAGCCCAGGACGGTTCTGGGAGCAGTACTTC. Translating it yields CASSPGRFWEQYF.

The chain uses TRBV7-9 and TRBJ2-2, with unresolved D. There are 14 residues in the CDR3. Germline CDR1 and CDR2: SEHNR and FQNEAQ (reference sequence). Trimming removed 1 base at V and 1 base at J, with 4 bases between. Here the CDR3 reads CASSLEVNTGELFF. CDR3 nucleotides: TGTGCCAGCAGCTTAGAGGTGAACACCGGGGAGCTGTTTTTT.

The chain employs TRBV7-8 and TRBJ2-7; 7 nucleotides match TRBD2. The CDR3 loop spans 15 amino acids. Trimming cost V 5 bases and J 1 base; bases outside gene matches: 8. Germline CDR1 SGHVS, CDR2 FQNEAQ. CDR3 bases: TGTGCCAGCAGCACGAGGGAGGGGATATCCTACGAGCAGTACTTC. It is translated as CASSTREGISYEQYF.

The gene calls are TRBV4-2 and TRBJ1-5, with D tentatively TRBD1 (6 bases). V was clipped by 0 bases and J by 5 bases, with 11 bases between them. CDR3 size: 15 residues. CDR1 LGHNA and CDR2 YNFKEQ come from the germline V gene. The CDR3 nucleotides read TGTGCCAGCAGCCAAGATTCAGGGGCACATCAGCCCCAGCATTTT. Its protein is CASSQDSGAHQPQHF.

The chain is built from TRBV6-6 and TRBJ1-5; TRBD1 aligns across 11 bases. Trimming cost V 5 bases and J 6 bases; bases outside gene matches: 6. Looked up from germline, CDR1 is MNHNY and CDR2 is SVGAGI (reference sequence). This CDR3 contains 15 residues. CDR3 sequence: CASSTRTGGFQPQHF. CDR3 coding DNA: TGTGCCAGCAGTACCCGGACAGGGGGCTTTCAGCCCCAGCATTTT.

The rearrangement links TRBV5-1 to TRBJ2-1, with 7 bases fitting TRBD1. CDR3 size: 14 residues. Germline V gene data show CDR1 as SGHRS and CDR2 as YFSETQ. V shed 1 base, J shed 9 bases, and the junction held 7 bases outside the gene matches. CDR3 nucleotides: TGCGCCAGCAGCTTGTTGACAGGGCTGGGTGAGCAGTTCTTC. This codes for CASSLLTGLGEQFF.

This clone was seen only a few times. The chain joins TRBV19 to TRBJ2-2; a weak D match, TRBD2 (6 bases). CDR1 is LNHDA, CDR2 SQIVND, per germline (reference sequence). This CDR3 contains 16 residues. The ends were cut back, 5 bases at V and 5 bases at J, with 18 bases in the middle. This CDR3 is CASSPRGASLTGELFF. As DNA, the CDR3 is TGTGCCAGTAGTCCCCGCGGGGCGTCATTAACCGGGGAGCTGTTTTTT.

The V call is TRBV5-1, the J call TRBJ2-5, with no clear D. V was clipped by 4 bases and J by 5 bases, with 9 bases between them. The CDR3 totals 12 residues. Germline CDR1 and CDR2: SGHRS and YFSETQ. As DNA, the CDR3 is TGCGCCAGCAGCCCTCTCCGGGAGACCCAGTACTTC. Protein: CASSPLRETQYF.

This chain joins TRBV30 and TRBJ1-5; D ambiguous. This CDR3 region has 13 residues. The V gene lost 0 bases and the J gene lost 6 bases, with 9 bases spanning the gap. Germline values: CDR1 GTSNPN, CDR2 SVGIG (reference sequence). The CDR3 coding sequence is TGTGCCTGGAGTGTCGAGGGCATTCAGCCCCAGCATTTT. Its translation: CAWSVEGIQPQHF.

Sample share makes this clone medium-sized. The chain joins TRBV5-6 to TRBJ2-7; D is unresolved. V gave up 4 bases and J gave up 6 bases, with 14 bases separating them. The CDR3 is 13 residues long. Germline V CDR1 and CDR2: SGHDT, YYEEEE. The CDR3 protein is CASSPVGMGEQYF. CDR3 sequence (DNA): TGTGCCAGCAGCCCGGTCGGTATGGGCGAGCAGTACTTC.

The genes are TRBV5-4 and TRBJ2-1, with D possibly TRBD1 on 5 matching bases. The V end lost 3 bases, the J end lost 0 bases, and 13 bases lay between the germline ends. The CDR3 totals 16 residues. CDR1 and CDR2 from the germline V gene are SGHNT and YYREEE (reference sequence). The DNA of the CDR3 is TGTGCCAGCAGCTCCACAGGCGCCAGCTCCTACAATGAGCAGTTCTTC. Translating gives CASSSTGASSYNEQFF.

The genes are TRBV4-1 and TRBJ2-5; 9 bases match TRBD2. The V segment lost 4 bases and the J segment 7 bases; nucleotides outside the gene matches: 7. The germline V gene encodes CDR1 MGHRA and CDR2 YSYEKL. The CDR3 has 14 residues. CDR3 protein: CASSPGGGAGTQYF. For the CDR3, the DNA is TGCGCCAGCAGCCCGGGCGGGGGGGCTGGGACCCAGTACTTC.

V is TRBV2 and J is TRBJ1-1; 9 nucleotides align to TRBD1. This CDR3 comprises 13 residues. Germline V CDR1 and CDR2: SNHLY, FYNNEI. V trimming: 6 bases; J trimming: 5 bases; junction bases outside the gene matches: 4. The DNA of the CDR3 is TGTGCCAGCAGAGGACAGGGGAAGACTGAAGCTTTCTTT. This codes for CASRGQGKTEAFF.